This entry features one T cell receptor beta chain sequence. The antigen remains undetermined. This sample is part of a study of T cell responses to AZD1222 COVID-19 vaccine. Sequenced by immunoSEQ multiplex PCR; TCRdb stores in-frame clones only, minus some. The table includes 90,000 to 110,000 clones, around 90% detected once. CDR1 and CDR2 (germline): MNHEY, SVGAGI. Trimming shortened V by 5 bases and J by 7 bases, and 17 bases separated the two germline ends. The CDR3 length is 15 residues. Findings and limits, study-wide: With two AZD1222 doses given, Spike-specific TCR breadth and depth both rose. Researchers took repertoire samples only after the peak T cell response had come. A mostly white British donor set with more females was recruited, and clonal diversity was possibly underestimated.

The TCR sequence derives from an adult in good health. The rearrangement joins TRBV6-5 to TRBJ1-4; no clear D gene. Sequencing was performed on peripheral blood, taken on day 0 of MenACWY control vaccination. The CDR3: CASSPRPQRLEKLFF. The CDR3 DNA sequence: TGTGCCAGCAGTCCCCGGCCCCAACGACTTGAAAAACTGTTTTTT.